The entry that follows covers one TCR beta chain sequence. What it binds is unknown. The data were obtained in a study of cytomegalovirus exposure and HLA in healthy donors. Points from the study as a whole: Later analysis demonstrated an association between a missense DCLRE1C variant and TCR beta V- and J-gene trimming. The authors later found HLA-associated TCR beta chains more clonally expanded than equally common others.

The PCR had 60 Vbeta and 13 Jbeta primers. Profiling relied on immunoSEQ multiplex PCR, and the TCRdb table lists in-frame clones only, not all of them. The table includes over 95,000 clones, more than 65% detected once. This sequence was found in a man aged 40-49 years in good health and CMV-seropositive. Input material: PBMCs.

CDR3 amino acids: CATSGTDSSSYEQYF. The CDR3 DNA follows: TGTGCCACCAGCGGAACCGACAGTAGCTCCTACGAGCAGTACTTC. V gene TRBV15 combines with J gene TRBJ2-7; possible D gene TRBD1, 5 bases. The CDR3 loop spans 15 amino acids. Trimming shortened V by 5 bases and J by 0 bases, and 14 bases separated the two germline ends. Germline CDR1 reads LNHNV; CDR2 reads YYDKDF (reference sequence).